This T cell receptor beta chain is from a study of tumor and adjacent non-tumor tissue in lung cancer. No cell sorting was done before RNA was extracted from the tissue. Per germline, CDR1 SGHRS and CDR2 YFSETQ. V lost 4 bases to trimming and J lost 0 bases, with 7 bases between them. The CDR3 has 14 residues. Three rounds of nested PCR, following a modified ARM-PCR protocol, produced the TCRbeta library. TCRdb called the multiplex PCR reads again in MiXCR, with one record for every CDR3 protein. The sample records tens of thousands of distinct CDR3 sequences, roughly 80% being singletons. This clonotype was counted only a few times. A much larger clone sits a single nucleotide away, making a read error possible.

Sample: lung tumor tissue. The sequence was collected from a woman in her fifties or sixties with non-small cell lung cancer. This sequence joins TRBV5-1 and TRBJ2-2; D possibly matches TRBD1 or TRBD2 (5 bases each). The CDR3 bases are TGCGCCAGCAGCATGGGGGCGAACACCGGGGAGCTGTTTTTT. Encoded protein: CASSMGANTGELFF. The full variable domain, with the rest looked up from reference TRBV5-1 and TRBJ2-2, is KAGVTQTPRYLIKTRGQQVTLSCSPISGHRSVSWYQQTPGQGLQFLFEYFSETQRNKGNFPGRFSGRQFSNSRSEMNVSTLELGDSALYLCASSMGANTGELFFGEGSRLTVL.